Here is one T cell receptor (beta chain) with its context. Its antigen is not known. One junction end disagrees with the germline gene, perhaps due to a read error. CDR1 is LGHNT, CDR2 FRNRAP, per germline. This CDR3 spans 14 amino acids. The data were taken from a study of prognosis after radiotherapy for stage I lung cancer. Overall study context: Concurrent therapy with stereotactic body radiotherapy was given to no patient. Study observations and caveats: There were reportedly differences in TRBV and TRBJ gene usage between patients with and without metastases.

Researchers used two-round multiplex PCR to amplify TCR beta CDR3 starting from genomic DNA. The authors ran first-round PCR with primers specific to each TRBV and TRBJ gene. Each CDR3 protein is one row after TCRdb ran MiXCR on the multiplex PCR reads. The data contain 30,000 to 35,000 distinct CDR3 sequences, about half of them seen just once; the ten biggest clones take up about 15%. This clonotype was obtained from a donor at least 50 years old with non-small cell lung cancer. The sequenced sample was PBMCs, obtained before or after stereotactic body radiation therapy (not recorded which). This sequence joins TRBV12-5 and TRBJ1-2, with 11 bases matching TRBD1. CDR3 in amino acids: CASGRTGGVYVYTF. Written as DNA, the CDR3 is TGTGCTAGTGGCCGGACAGGGGGCGTCTATGTCTACACCTTC.